The clone carrying this T cell receptor (beta chain) has only a few counts. Germline V gene lookup returns CDR1 LGHNA and CDR2 YSLEER. Trimming cost V 0 bases and J 4 bases, with 12 bases left between them. The length of the CDR3 is 15 residues. These data originate in a study of T-cell reconstitution after alpha-beta-depleted transplantation in children. Unique molecular identifiers were incorporated when the TCRbeta library was constructed. TCRdb re-derived calls from the PCR reads in MiXCR, one entry per CDR3 protein. The sample holds over 300,000 distinct CDR3 sequences, 10% to 13% seen once. This receptor was taken from a human donor who donated a stem cell graft to a child with acute lymphoblastic leukemia. The sequenced sample was PBMCs from the stem cell graft donor, obtained from the stem cell graft. This chain uses TRBV4-3 with TRBJ1-1, with a possible D match to TRBD1 (5 bases). CDR3 sequence: CASSQDRAGGTEAFF. The CDR3 bases are TGCGCCAGCAGCCAAGACAGGGCAGGAGGCACTGAAGCTTTCTTT.